This TCR beta chain was observed in a study of T cells after yellow fever vaccination. TCRdb ran MiXCR on the 5' RACE reads and lists one entry per CDR3 protein. The table records some 48,000 distinct CDR3 sequences, over 5.5% of them present only once. V was clipped by 2 bases and J by 4 bases, with 11 bases between them. Germline values: CDR1 SGHDN, CDR2 FVKESK. This CDR3 comprises 15 residues. Findings of the study overall: Overlap between CD4 and CD8 compartments was detected for a small share of clonotypes.

The sequencing here drew on PBMCs, either bulk or a sorted T-cell subset (CD4+, CD8+, memory, or dextramer-sorted; not recorded which), taken 45 days after the yellow fever booster vaccination. The clonotype comes from a man between 25 and 39 years old who received the YFV17D yellow fever vaccine. The genes are TRBV14 and TRBJ1-4; D is unresolved. This CDR3 reads CASSQWGGSNEKLFF. The CDR3 coding sequence is TGTGCCAGCAGCCAATGGGGAGGGAGTAATGAAAAACTGTTTTTT.